This TCR beta chain was captured by sequencing in a study of Graves' ophthalmopathy and Graves' hyperthyroidism. Ages of hyperthyroidism patients ran from 18 to 65, and their diagnoses were new, under 2 months' duration. Scientists amplified the TCR beta CDR3 regions from RNA transcripts. An opening RT-PCR round employed HTBI primers and preceded a second-round multiplex PCR. Each CDR3 protein gets one entry after TCRdb re-called the multiplex PCR reads with MiXCR. The sample has some 1.1 million distinct CDR3 sequences; about two fifths are singletons. V was pared by 2 bases and J by 0 bases, with 14 bases between. This CDR3 has 17 residues. Germline V gene sequence: CDR1 SGHVS, CDR2 FQNEAQ.

Sequenced material: peripheral blood or thyroid tissue (not recorded which). The source of this sequence is an adult man with Graves' hyperthyroidism. The chain uses TRBV7-8 and TRBJ1-3; D is undetermined. CDR3 loop: CASSLFRSGSSGNTIYF. The DNA of the CDR3 is TGTGCCAGCAGCTTATTCCGTTCCGGGAGCTCTGGAAACACCATATATTTT. The full variable domain, its missing parts supplied by reference TRBV7-8 and TRBJ1-3, is GAGVSQSPRYKVAKRGQDVALRCDPISGHVSLFWYQQALGQGPEFLTYFQNEAQLDKSGLPSDRFFAERPEGSVSTLKIQRTQQEDSAVYLCASSLFRSGSSGNTIYFGEGSWLTVV.